This T cell receptor (beta chain) was captured in a study of OX40 agonist ivuxolimab in advanced cancers. Study summary: Patients receiving dose escalation had hepatocellular carcinoma, melanoma, renal cell or head and neck cancer.

V trimming: 7 bases; J trimming: 4 bases; junction bases outside the gene matches: 6. The CDR3 totals 16 residues. Germline V gives CDR1 MRHNA, CDR2 SNTAGT. Only in-frame clones appear in the TCRdb table, and some are missing; sequencing was by immunoSEQ multiplex PCR. The sample has tens of thousands of clones; under 80% are singletons. Researchers took blood at baseline, on cycle 4 day 1, and on cycle 7 day 1. Sequenced material: CD4+ or CD8+ T cells sorted from blood, taken in a trial of the OX40 agonist ivuxolimab. The genes are TRBV6-4 and TRBJ2-2, with TRBD2 matching 13 bases. The sequence came from an adult with an advanced solid tumor such as melanoma, head and neck, liver or kidney cancer. The CDR3 is CASTSTSGGRTGELFF. Written as DNA, the CDR3 is TGTGCCAGCACCTCGACTAGCGGGGGGCGCACCGGGGAGCTGTTTTTT.